The source of this T cell receptor beta chain is a study of T-cell reconstitution after alpha-beta-depleted transplantation in children. Library preparation (for TCRbeta) was performed with unique molecular identifiers. From the PCR reads, TCRdb called clonotypes with MiXCR, one entry per CDR3 protein. The sample shows around 100,000 distinct CDR3 sequences, approximately 10% of them seen only once. This CDR3 comprises 17 residues. Trimming cost V 4 bases and J 1 base, with 16 bases left between them. The chain couples TRBV12-3 or TRBV12-4 to TRBJ2-2; tentative D call: TRBD1 (6 bases). This TCR was sampled from a boy younger than 10 with acute lymphoblastic leukemia, due to receive a stem cell transplant. The input for sequencing was PBMCs, taken before TCRalphabeta/CD19-depleted stem cell transplant. The DNA for the CDR3 is TGTGCCAGCAGTTGGGGCCTACCGGGACAGAACACCGGGGAGCTGTTTTTT. Residues: CASSWGLPGQNTGELFF.